These 17 T cell receptor beta chains originate from one sample sequenced in a study of control samples from healthy donors and cancer patients (dated by TCRdb to 2019 to 2021). Receptors were amplified or captured by the immunoSEQ multiplex PCR assay. Drawn from immuneACCESS, this table holds only the in-frame rearrangements with V and J called that TCRdb kept. Clones are partly lost; checked studies trace under half to an unresolved V gene and leave the rest unexplained. The sample contains about 220,000 clones, around 94% of them found a single time. The ten top clones hold approximately 1.5% of the sample. The sequencing sample was made of blood. The receptors were sampled from a man in his forties or fifties in good health.

The sample holds a few counts of this clone. This rearrangement joins TRBV5-1 to TRBJ2-7; 9 bases agree with TRBD1. Trimming removed 1 base from V and 9 bases from J; junction bases left unmatched: 11. Germline CDR1 SGHRS, CDR2 YFSETQ. The CDR3 has 15 residues. This chain's CDR3 is CASSLQGQGFNGQYF. The CDR3 nucleotides read TGCGCCAGCAGCTTGCAGGGACAGGGTTTCAACGGGCAGTACTTC. The whole variable domain, filled in from reference TRBV5-1 and TRBJ2-7, reads KAGVTQTPRYLIKTRGQQVTLSCSPISGHRSVSWYQQTPGQGLQFLFEYFSETQRNKGNFPGRFSGRQFSNSRSEMNVSTLELGDSALYLCASSLQGQGFNGQYFGPGTRLTVT.

V usage is TRBV19 and J usage is TRBJ2-1; 9 nucleotides match TRBD2. Germline V gene sequence: CDR1 LNHDA, CDR2 SQIVND (reference sequence). The V and J ends lost 8 bases and 2 bases, in that order; junction bases with no gene match: 4. This CDR3 comprises 14 residues. CDR3 protein: CASARGGTYNEQFF. In DNA form, the CDR3 reads TGTGCCAGTGCGCGGGGGGGCACCTACAATGAGCAGTTCTTC.

V gene TRBV4-2 combines with J gene TRBJ2-7; 8 bases are shared with TRBD2. Trimming cost V 0 bases and J 4 bases; bases outside gene matches: 8. The CDR3 contains 16 residues. Germline CDR1 reads LGHNA; CDR2 reads YNFKEQ. The CDR3 DNA follows: TGTGCCAGCAGCCAAGAGCCAAACGGGGGGGCTTACGAGCAGTACTTC. Encoded protein: CASSQEPNGGAYEQYF.

J is TRBJ1-6 and V is TRBV27, with a weak D call TRBD1 (5 bases). The CDR3 is made up of 14 amino acids. Trimming pared 6 bases from V and 7 bases from J, leaving 13 bases between. Germline V gives CDR1 MNHEY, CDR2 SMNVEV (reference sequence). Written as DNA, the CDR3 is TGTGCCAGCAGCATAGAGGGGCGGAATTCACCCCTCCACTTT. It translates to CASSIEGRNSPLHF.

J is TRBJ1-5 and V is TRBV28, with D uncertain. V shed 3 bases and J shed 3 bases, with 3 bases lying between them. The CDR3 is 12 residues long. Germline V gene sequence: CDR1 MDHEN, CDR2 SYDVKM. CDR3 loop: CASSFVNQPQHF. The CDR3 nucleotides read TGTGCCAGCAGTTTTGTCAATCAGCCCCAGCATTTT.

A single count supports this clone. The chain employs TRBV19 and TRBJ2-6, with 9 bases that match TRBD1. Trimming cost V 0 bases and J 2 bases; bases outside gene matches: 2. Germline assignment: CDR1 LNHDA and CDR2 SQIVND (reference sequence). This CDR3 contains 17 residues. CDR3 sequence (DNA): TGTGCCAGTAGTATAGATCGGGACAGGGCTGGGGCCAACGTCCTGACTTTC. Its protein product is CASSIDRDRAGANVLTF.

V usage is TRBV18 and J usage is TRBJ2-7, with TRBD1 matching 7 bases. The CDR3 spans 15 residues. CDR1 is KGHSH and CDR2 is LQKENI in the germline V gene. J lost 0 bases, V lost 3 bases, and 5 bases had no gene match. The CDR3 region is CASSPVTGSSYEQYF. Here the CDR3 DNA reads TGTGCCAGCTCACCGGTGACAGGGTCCTCCTACGAGCAGTACTTC.

V gene TRBV19 combines with J gene TRBJ2-5, with D perhaps assigned TRBD1 or TRBD2 (6 bases each). This CDR3 spans 15 amino acids. V lost 3 bases and J 9 bases, leaving 20 bases between the germline ends. The germline V gene has CDR1 LNHDA and CDR2 SQIVND (reference sequence). CDR3 sequence reads: CASSIDWGARLAQYF. For the CDR3, the DNA is TGTGCCAGTAGTATTGATTGGGGGGCCCGTCTTGCCCAGTACTTC.

This clone has a handful of counts. The chain recombines TRBV13 with TRBJ1-1; tentative D call: TRBD1 (6 bases). V gave up 5 bases and J gave up 1 base, with 11 bases separating them. Looked up from germline, CDR1 is PRHDT and CDR2 is FYEKMQ (reference sequence). This CDR3 is 14 amino acids long. CDR3 sequence: CASSTGTPNTEAFF. CDR3 in DNA: TGTGCCAGCAGCACAGGGACACCGAACACTGAAGCTTTCTTT. Complete variable domain (other parts from reference TRBV13 and TRBJ1-1): AAGVIQSPRHLIKEKRETATLKCYPIPRHDTVYWYQQGPGQDPQFLISFYEKMQSDKGSIPDRFSAQQFSDYHSELNMSSLELGDSALYFCASSTGTPNTEAFFGQGTRLTVV.

The chain couples TRBV5-6 to TRBJ1-6; D may be TRBD1 (6 bases). The CDR3 has 17 amino acids. V gave up 2 bases and J gave up 1 base, with 13 bases separating them. Germline V gene data show CDR1 as SGHDT and CDR2 as YYEEEE. CDR3 sequence reads: CASSLRRGESYNSPLHF. The CDR3 DNA follows: TGTGCCAGCAGCTTACGAAGGGGGGAGTCCTATAATTCACCCCTCCACTTT.

This clone occurred once. The V and J genes are TRBV5-4 and TRBJ1-6; no firm D call. Between the trimmed V and J ends, which lost 0 bases and 0 bases, there was a span of 7 bases. Looked up from germline, CDR1 is SGHNT and CDR2 is YYREEE (reference sequence). The CDR3 is made up of 16 amino acids. The CDR3 sequence: CASSLDPSSYNSPLHF. Written as DNA, the CDR3 is TGTGCCAGCAGCTTGGACCCGAGCTCCTATAATTCACCCCTCCACTTT.

V gene TRBV7-9 combines with J gene TRBJ2-1, with D unclear. The CDR3 spans 14 residues. With 8 bases removed from V and 0 bases from J, the gap between germline ends came to 11 bases. Germline values: CDR1 SEHNR, CDR2 FQNEAQ (reference sequence). The CDR3 DNA reads as TGTGCCAGCCCGGCTGGAAGCTCCTACAATGAGCAGTTCTTC. Translated: CASPAGSSYNEQFF.

On this clone: The same CDR3 can be traced to other DNA sequences in this sample. This chain connects TRBV6-5 to TRBJ1-1; a possible D gene is TRBD1 (5 bases). The CDR3 sequence is 13 residues long. Trimming pared 2 bases from V and 4 bases from J, leaving 8 bases between. The germline gives CDR1 MNHEY, CDR2 SVGAGI. CDR3 amino acids: CASSYGGSTEAFF. CDR3 sequence (DNA): TGTGCCAGCAGTTACGGGGGGAGCACTGAAGCTTTCTTT.

CDR3 amino acids: CASSTYRGHQPQHF. The CDR3 DNA reads TGTGCCAGCAGTACCTACAGGGGGCATCAGCCCCAGCATTTT. V gene TRBV27 combines with J gene TRBJ1-5; 9 bases are a match to TRBD1. J was trimmed by 5 bases and V by 5 bases; bases with no gene match: 4. The CDR3 length is 14 residues. The germline gives CDR1 MNHEY, CDR2 SMNVEV (reference sequence).

The chain couples TRBV6-5 to TRBJ2-7; 11 bases agree with TRBD1. Germline V gives CDR1 MNHEY, CDR2 SVGAGI. Losses at the gene ends were 6 bases for V and 4 bases for J; bases not matched to a gene: 5. The CDR3 consists of 14 residues. The CDR3 protein is CASSRGQGVYEQYF. As DNA, the CDR3 is TGTGCCAGCAGCAGGGGACAGGGGGTATACGAGCAGTACTTC.

The chain carries TRBV12-3 or TRBV12-4 and TRBJ1-1; no firm D call. V shed 5 bases and J shed 6 bases, with 10 bases lying between them. The CDR3 covers 12 residues. The CDR3 protein is CASSRVTAEAFF. In DNA, the CDR3 is TGTGCCAGCAGTAGGGTCACCGCTGAAGCTTTCTTT.

The table lists this clone with a count of one. V usage is TRBV7-2 and J usage is TRBJ2-1; D gene uncertain. The length of the CDR3 is 14 residues. V shed 2 bases and J shed 10 bases, with 15 bases lying between them. The germline gives CDR1 SGHTA, CDR2 FQGNSA. Here the CDR3 reads CASSLMESLSEQFF. The CDR3 DNA follows: TGTGCCAGCAGCTTAATGGAGTCCTTAAGCGAGCAGTTCTTC.